This T cell receptor beta chain was identified in a study of blood T cell repertoires in COVID-19. About the research overall: PBMCs, B-cell-depleted T cells, or T cells provided the cDNA or gDNA that made up the material.

Germline V gene sequence: CDR1 SGHAT, CDR2 FQDESV (reference sequence). Between the trimmed V and J ends, which lost 7 bases and 1 base, there was a span of 10 bases. CDR3 length: 13 amino acids. Per the original methods: Estimated nucleated cell counts came from reference gene primer amplification. The assay was immunoSEQ multiplex PCR, and TCRdb's table has in-frame clones only and misses some. Clonal size and the V and J genes are those of that table, whereas D and trimming came from the DNA. The table includes 150,000 to 200,000 clones, over 80% detected once. This receptor was identified in a woman in her 70s with acute or convalescent COVID-19. The chain recombines TRBV11-1 with TRBJ2-5; a weak D match, TRBD1 (6 bases). The sequencing input was peripheral blood. As DNA, the CDR3 is TGTGCCAGCACCACAGGGATCCAAGAGACCCAGTACTTC. Translated, it gives CASTTGIQETQYF.